This T cell receptor beta chain came from a study of PD-1 blockade in mismatch repair-deficient tumors. The CDR3 has 13 residues. Per germline, CDR1 SGHDT and CDR2 YYEEEE. The V end was cut by 2 bases, the J end by 6 bases, with 11 bases between. Clones were sequenced by immunoSEQ multiplex PCR, and TCRdb holds only the in-frame ones, with some missing. Among about 34,000 clones listed, around 80% were seen once. This receptor was taken from an adult with mismatch repair-deficient cancer. Source: PBMCs, taken around 6 weeks after starting pembrolizumab. The rearrangement uses TRBV5-6 and TRBJ1-1, with D possibly TRBD1 on 6 matching bases. CDR3 sequence (DNA): TGTGCCAGCAGCTTATTACAGGGACCTGAAGCTTTCTTT. Amino acid sequence: CASSLLQGPEAFF.